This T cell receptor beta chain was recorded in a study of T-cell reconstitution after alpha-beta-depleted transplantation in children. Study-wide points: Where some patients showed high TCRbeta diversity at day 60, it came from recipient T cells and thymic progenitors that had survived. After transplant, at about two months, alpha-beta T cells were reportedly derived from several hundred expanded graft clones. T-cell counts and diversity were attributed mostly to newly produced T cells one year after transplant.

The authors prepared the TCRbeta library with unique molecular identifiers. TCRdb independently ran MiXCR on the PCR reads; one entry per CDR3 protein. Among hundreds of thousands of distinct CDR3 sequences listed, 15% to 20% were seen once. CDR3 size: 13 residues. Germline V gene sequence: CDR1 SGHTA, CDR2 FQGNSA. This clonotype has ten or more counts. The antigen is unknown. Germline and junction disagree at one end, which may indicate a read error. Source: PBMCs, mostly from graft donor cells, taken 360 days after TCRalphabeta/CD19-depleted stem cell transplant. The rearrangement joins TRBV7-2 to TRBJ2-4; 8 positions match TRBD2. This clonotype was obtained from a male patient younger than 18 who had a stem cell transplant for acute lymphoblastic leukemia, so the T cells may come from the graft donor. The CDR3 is CASSLAGKNIQYF. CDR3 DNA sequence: TGTGCCAGCAGCCTAGCGGGCAAAAACATTCAGTACTTC.